These 29 T cell receptor beta chains originate from one sample sequenced in a study of blood T cell repertoires in COVID-19 (dated by TCRdb to the early 2020s). Libraries were constructed by the immunoSEQ multiplex PCR assay. TCRdb holds this immuneACCESS table with in-frame rearrangements only. Some clones are missing; in checked studies, unresolved V genes explain under half, and the rest has no known cause. The sample has roughly 50,000 clones on record, roughly 80% of them singletons. The leading ten clones occupy around 12% of the sample. Sequencing was carried out using peripheral blood. Receptors originate from a human donor in a cohort sampled during active COVID-19.

This rearrangement joins TRBV7-2 to TRBJ1-1; D unclear. Germline lookup yields CDR1 SGHTA and CDR2 FQGNSA. The ends were cut back, 2 bases at V and 4 bases at J, with 20 bases in the middle. The CDR3 totals 17 residues. The CDR3: CASSLISTLRGGTEAFF. For the CDR3, the DNA is TGTGCCAGCAGCTTAATATCCACTTTGCGGGGTGGCACTGAAGCTTTCTTT.

The rearrangement links TRBV5-4 to TRBJ1-4; D not resolved. CDR1 and CDR2 from the germline V gene are SGHNT and YYREEE (reference sequence). The germline V and J ends were trimmed by 0 bases and 5 bases, with 11 bases remaining between them. The CDR3 consists of 15 residues. The CDR3 coding sequence is TGTGCCAGCAGCTTGGAGCGGGGTTGGAATGAAAAACTGTTTTTT. It specifies CASSLERGWNEKLFF.

V gene TRBV5-4 combines with J gene TRBJ2-7; 11 bases fit TRBD1. The junction had 8 bases not matched to a gene; V was cut back by 0 bases and J by 0 bases. Germline assignment: CDR1 SGHNT and CDR2 YYREEE (reference sequence). This CDR3 is built from 18 residues. The CDR3 spells CASSLDGTGGVSSYEQYF. The CDR3 coding sequence is TGTGCCAGCAGCTTGGATGGGACAGGGGGGGTGAGCTCCTACGAGCAGTACTTC.

This clone was found a few times. In DNA form, the CDR3 reads TGTGCCAGCAGTCAGACAGGAGAAACCACTGAAGCTTTCTTT. Its protein product is CASSQTGETTEAFF. V usage is TRBV6-2 or TRBV6-3 and J usage is TRBJ1-1; tentative D call: TRBD1 (6 bases). Germline V gene data show CDR1 as MNHEY and CDR2 as SVGEGT. The CDR3 is made up of 14 amino acids. V was cut by 5 bases and J by 4 bases, with 14 bases left in between.

The chain carries TRBV3-1 (or the pseudogene TRBV3-2) and TRBJ2-5, with 8 positions matching TRBD2. With V trimmed by 3 bases and J by 5 bases, 11 bases remained unmatched. CDR3 length: 16 residues. The germline gives CDR1 LGHDT, CDR2 YNNKEL (reference sequence). The CDR3 nucleotides are TGTGCCAGCAGCCATAACATCGGGGGGGCCGGGGAGACCCAGTACTTC. It encodes CASSHNIGGAGETQYF.

This clone is a singleton in its sample. V usage is TRBV7-3 and J usage is TRBJ2-3, with 11 bases lining up with TRBD2. The CDR3 length is 15 residues. In germline, CDR1 is SGHTA, CDR2 FQGTGA. V was clipped by 4 bases and J by 7 bases; unmatched bases: 7. The DNA for the CDR3 is TGTGCCAGCAGCTCCCATAGCGGGGGGGCGAATACGCAGTATTTT. Its translation is CASSSHSGGANTQYF.

The chain uses TRBV7-2 and TRBJ1-5, with 8 bases matching TRBD1. CDR3 length equals 15 residues. With V trimmed by 5 bases and J by 4 bases, 7 bases remained unmatched. Germline-derived CDR1 and CDR2 are SGHTA and FQGNSA. This CDR3 reads CASSAGQAGNQPQHF. CDR3 in DNA: TGTGCCAGCAGCGCGGGACAGGCGGGGAATCAGCCCCAGCATTTT.

This clone was detected only once. The chain has TRBV18 and TRBJ1-1, with a possible D match to TRBD1 (6 bases). Germline CDR1 is KGHSH and CDR2 is LQKENI. Trimming pared 4 bases from V and 6 bases from J, leaving 12 bases between. The CDR3 sequence is 13 residues long. The CDR3 bases are TGTGCCAGCTCACTCTTACAGGGCGCTGAAGCTTTCTTT. Protein: CASSLLQGAEAFF. The full variable domain, completed using reference TRBV18 and TRBJ1-1, is NAGVMQNPRHLVRRRGQEARLRCSPMKGHSHVYWYRQLPEEGLKFMVYLQKENIIDESGMPKERFSAEFPKEGPSILRIQQVVRGDSAAYFCASSLLQGAEAFFGQGTRLTVV.

The chain recombines TRBV30 with TRBJ1-1; 7 nucleotides align to TRBD1. V lost 6 bases, J lost 4 bases, and 5 bases stayed unmatched. Per the germline V gene, CDR1 is GTSNPN and CDR2 is SVGIG (reference sequence). The CDR3 extends over 12 amino acids. CDR3 sequence (DNA): TGTGCCTGTTCGACAGGGTCCACTGAAGCTTTCTTT. It codes for CACSTGSTEAFF.

The chain is built from TRBV4-3 and TRBJ1-1; D gene uncertain. The ends were cut back, 0 bases at V and 0 bases at J, with 8 bases in the middle. Germline V gene data show CDR1 as LGHNA and CDR2 as YSLEER. The CDR3 is 15 amino acids. The DNA for the CDR3 is TGCGCCAGCAGCCAAGATCAAGAGGTGAACACTGAAGCTTTCTTT. Its translation: CASSQDQEVNTEAFF.

J is TRBJ2-7 and V is TRBV6-5, with D tentatively TRBD1 (6 bases). The CDR3 loop spans 13 amino acids. Germline CDR1 and CDR2: MNHEY and SVGAGI. Between the trimmed V and J ends, which lost 7 bases and 0 bases, there was a span of 10 bases. In DNA form, the CDR3 reads TGTGCCAGCACCGGACAGAACTCCTACGAGCAGTACTTC. Translation: CASTGQNSYEQYF.

The chain links TRBV6-5 to TRBJ2-7; 7 nucleotides agree with TRBD1. The junction had 6 bases not matched to a gene; V was cut back by 4 bases and J by 3 bases. The germline V gene encodes CDR1 MNHEY and CDR2 SVGAGI. The CDR3 covers 14 residues. CDR3 DNA sequence: TGTGCCAGCAGTTTAGACAGGGTGAACTACGAGCAGTACTTC. Its protein product is CASSLDRVNYEQYF.

The gene calls are TRBV28 and TRBJ1-1; D possibly corresponds to TRBD1 (5 bases). This CDR3 comprises 13 residues. Germline V gives CDR1 MDHEN, CDR2 SYDVKM. Trimming took off 1 base at V and 5 bases at J, with 8 bases between the two ends. The CDR3 DNA sequence: TGTGCCAGCAGTTTATCAGGGCGGACTGAAGCTTTCTTT. This encodes CASSLSGRTEAFF.

This clone occurred once. This rearrangement joins TRBV27 to TRBJ2-1; 8 bases map to TRBD2. Per the germline V gene, CDR1 is MNHEY and CDR2 is SMNVEV (reference sequence). The CDR3 loop spans 16 amino acids. V shed 7 bases, J shed 7 bases, and the junction held 15 bases outside the gene matches. Here the CDR3 DNA reads TGTGCCAGCAATCCAACCCTCGGGGGGGCCAAAAATGAGCAGTTCTTC. This encodes CASNPTLGGAKNEQFF.

The chain employs TRBV19 and TRBJ2-3, with D maybe TRBD2 (5 bases). Germline V gene lookup returns CDR1 LNHDA and CDR2 SQIVND (reference sequence). The V end lost 3 bases, the J end lost 3 bases, and 7 bases lay between the germline ends. The CDR3 consists of 13 residues. The DNA of the CDR3 is TGTGCCAGTAGTATGTCGGGGACAGATACGCAGTATTTT. It is translated as CASSMSGTDTQYF.

This clone was counted between two and nine times. The V call is TRBV19, the J call TRBJ1-5; TRBD1 aligns across 8 bases. There are 17 residues in the CDR3. Germline V gene data show CDR1 as LNHDA and CDR2 as SQIVND (reference sequence). V shed 5 bases, J shed 6 bases, and the junction held 15 bases outside the gene matches. The CDR3 DNA follows: TGTGCCAGTAGTCCTTTGGGGGCAGGGGGCGCGAGTCAGCCCCAGCATTTT. Amino acids: CASSPLGAGGASQPQHF.

V gene TRBV2 combines with J gene TRBJ2-2; D gene unclear. The CDR3 is 16 amino acids. The V gene lost 4 bases and the J gene lost 1 base, with 13 bases spanning the gap. Germline assignment: CDR1 SNHLY and CDR2 FYNNEI. The CDR3 region is CASSGRLSGNTGELFF. CDR3 in DNA: TGTGCCAGCAGTGGCCGTTTATCGGGGAACACCGGGGAGCTGTTTTTT.

The rearrangement joins TRBV2 to TRBJ1-2; 9 bases map to TRBD1. Germline assignment: CDR1 SNHLY and CDR2 FYNNEI. V lost 7 bases and J lost 11; bases outside the gene matches: 8. The CDR3 runs to 12 residues. CDR3 in amino acids: CASTKDRGSYTF. CDR3 in DNA: TGTGCCAGCACTAAAGACAGGGGGTCTTACACCTTC. Complete variable domain (other parts from reference TRBV2 and TRBJ1-2): EPEVTQTPSHQVTQMGQEVILRCVPISNHLYFYWYRQILGQKVEFLVSFYNNEISEKSEIFDDQFSVERPDGSNFTLKIRSTKLEDSAMYFCASTKDRGSYTFGSGTRLTVV.

The CDR3: CSASFRALGNQPQHF. CDR3 sequence (DNA): TGCAGTGCTAGTTTCAGGGCCCTTGGCAATCAGCCCCAGCATTTT. V gene TRBV20-1 combines with J gene TRBJ1-5, with D possibly matching TRBD1 (5 bases). Germline V gene data show CDR1 as DFQATT and CDR2 as SNEGSKA (reference sequence). CDR3 length equals 15 residues. V shed 3 bases and J shed 2 bases, with 14 bases lying between them.

This clone was counted only a few times. The chain carries TRBV5-1 and TRBJ1-2, with D tentatively TRBD1 (6 bases). CDR3 length equals 14 residues. CDR1 and CDR2 (germline): SGHRS, YFSETQ. V lost 1 base and J 5 bases, leaving 12 bases between the germline ends. The CDR3 is CASSLSGGQYGYTF. Here the CDR3 DNA reads TGCGCCAGCAGCTTGTCGGGGGGCCAGTATGGCTACACCTTC.

This clone is a singleton in its sample. This chain links TRBV9 with TRBJ2-1; TRBD2 matches 13 bases. The V and J ends lost 4 bases and 5 bases, in that order; junction bases with no gene match: 9. CDR3 length: 17 amino acids. Germline V CDR1 and CDR2: SGDLS, YYNGEE. CDR3 amino acids: CASSPAPLAGGDNEQFF. The CDR3 DNA reads TGTGCCAGCAGCCCCGCCCCACTAGCGGGGGGGGACAATGAGCAGTTCTTC.

The V and J genes are TRBV28 and TRBJ2-7; 9 bases line up with TRBD1. CDR1 MDHEN and CDR2 SYDVKM come from the germline V gene. This CDR3 contains 14 residues. The ends lost 3 bases at V and 1 base at J; junction bases unmatched: 1. Here the CDR3 DNA reads TGTGCCAGCAGTTTGACAGGGGGATCCTACGAGCAGTACTTC. Its translation is CASSLTGGSYEQYF.

The V call is TRBV27, the J call TRBJ1-4; 7 nucleotides align to TRBD1. CDR3 length: 14 residues. Trimming removed 3 bases from V and 4 bases from J; junction bases left unmatched: 2. Germline V CDR1 and CDR2: MNHEY, SMNVEV (reference sequence). CDR3 DNA sequence: TGTGCCAGCAGTTTCCAGGGGGGTAATGAAAAACTGTTTTTT. It translates to CASSFQGGNEKLFF.

This clone appeared a single time. V usage is TRBV11-2 and J usage is TRBJ2-7; D gene ambiguous. Trimming removed 1 base from V and 6 bases from J, with 7 bases in between. Germline V gene lookup returns CDR1 SGHAT and CDR2 FQNNGV. CDR3 length: 12 amino acids. The CDR3 DNA is TGTGCCAGCAGCTTAGGTCCCTTCGAGCAGTACTTC. Translation: CASSLGPFEQYF.

The CDR3 DNA sequence: TGTGCCAGCAGCCAAATTACAGGTCCCTACGAGCAGTACTTC. Translated: CASSQITGPYEQYF. The rearrangement joins TRBV14 to TRBJ2-7; D perhaps matches TRBD1 (5 bases). The CDR3 has 14 residues. V lost 2 bases to trimming and J lost 2 bases, with 10 bases between them. CDR1 and CDR2 (germline): SGHDN, FVKESK.

V usage is TRBV3-1 (or the pseudogene TRBV3-2) and J usage is TRBJ1-2, with 8 bases that match TRBD1. V shed 0 bases and J 4 bases; nucleotides not matched to a gene: 10. CDR1 is LGHDT and CDR2 is YNNKEL in the germline V gene (reference sequence). The CDR3 is 17 residues long. The CDR3 nucleotides read TGTGCCAGCAGCCAAGATCTCGGCCTTGGACAGGGCTATGGCTACACCTTC. Amino acids: CASSQDLGLGQGYGYTF.

The genes are TRBV3-1 (or the pseudogene TRBV3-2) and TRBJ1-4, with D perhaps TRBD1 (6 bases). Trimming took 2 bases from V and 8 from J, leaving 18 bases between them. The CDR3 length is 16 residues. The germline gives CDR1 LGHDT, CDR2 YNNKEL (reference sequence). CDR3 sequence: CASSQPPQGSSEKLFF. The CDR3 region has the DNA TGTGCCAGCAGCCAACCTCCTCAGGGGAGTAGCGAAAAACTGTTTTTT.

This clone appeared a single time. The genes are TRBV9 and TRBJ1-3, with D maybe TRBD1 (6 bases). V was shortened by 0 bases and J by 0 bases, with 16 bases between the two germline ends. Germline assignment: CDR1 SGDLS and CDR2 YYNGEE. The CDR3 runs to 18 residues. The CDR3 here is CASSVEGHSSISGNTIYF. In DNA form, the CDR3 reads TGTGCCAGCAGCGTAGAGGGACACTCAAGTATCTCTGGAAACACCATATATTTT.

The chain uses TRBV27 and TRBJ1-2; TRBD1 is a possible D gene (5 bases). The CDR3 is 13 amino acids. Germline V gene sequence: CDR1 MNHEY, CDR2 SMNVEV (reference sequence). Trimming took 6 bases from V and 8 from J, leaving 16 bases between them. CDR3 DNA: TGTGCCAGCAGCTGGACCCAGGGTAGCGGCTACACCTTC. It specifies CASSWTQGSGYTF.